The 31 T cell receptor beta chains listed next were all sequenced from one sample in a study of OX40 agonist ivuxolimab in advanced cancers. Clones were sequenced by immunoSEQ multiplex PCR, and TCRdb holds only the in-frame ones, with some missing. The sample has over 55,000 clones, about nine tenths seen once. The sample consisted of CD4+ or CD8+ T cells sorted from blood, taken in a trial of the OX40 agonist ivuxolimab. These receptors originate from an adult with an advanced solid tumor such as melanoma, head and neck, liver or kidney cancer.

The J gene is TRBJ2-2, the V gene TRBV10-3; D tentatively reads TRBD1 or TRBD2 (6 bases each). Trimming removed 6 bases from V and 4 bases from J, with 15 bases in between. The CDR3 loop spans 15 amino acids. Germline V gives CDR1 ENHRY, CDR2 SYGVKD. The CDR3 spells CAISAGHPTTGELFF. The CDR3 nucleotides are TGTGCCATCAGCGCGGGACACCCTACCACCGGGGAGCTGTTTTTT.

The chain joins TRBV11-2 to TRBJ2-1, with 8 bases aligning to TRBD2. There are 13 residues in the CDR3. The germline V gene encodes CDR1 SGHAT and CDR2 FQNNGV. Germline trimming cut 4 bases from V and 6 bases from J; bases unmatched to any gene: 2. This CDR3 is CASSSGLANEQFF. Written as DNA, the CDR3 is TGTGCCAGCAGCTCAGGACTAGCCAATGAGCAGTTCTTC.

V usage is TRBV6-5 and J usage is TRBJ1-3; TRBD1 is a possible D gene (6 bases). Trimming pared 2 bases from V and 4 bases from J, leaving 12 bases between. This CDR3 region has 15 residues. The germline gives CDR1 MNHEY, CDR2 SVGAGI. This chain's CDR3 is CASSYTGLSGNTIYF. The CDR3 DNA reads as TGTGCCAGCAGTTACACAGGGCTCTCAGGAAACACCATATATTTT.

The chain recombines TRBV4-3 with TRBJ1-2, with 8 bases fitting TRBD1. The CDR3 extends over 19 amino acids. Unmatched junction bases numbered 16, after V lost 0 bases and J lost 4 bases. CDR1 and CDR2 from the germline V gene are LGHNA and YSLEER. CDR3 nucleotide sequence: TGCGCCAGCAGCCAAGAGCCTTCCGGGACAGGCATTCCCGTCTATGGCTACACCTTC. It yields the protein CASSQEPSGTGIPVYGYTF.

The rearrangement links TRBV27 to TRBJ2-6; possibly TRBD1 or TRBD2 for D (5 bases each). V was pared by 1 base and J by 1 base, with 5 bases between. The CDR3 contains 15 residues. The V gene's germline CDR1 is MNHEY and CDR2 SMNVEV (reference sequence). CDR3 protein: CASSLWGSGANVLTF. CDR3 nucleotides: TGTGCCAGCAGTTTATGGGGGTCTGGGGCCAACGTCCTGACTTTC.

In DNA form, the CDR3 reads TGTGCCAGCAGCGAAGGGGACAGGGGCAACTATGGCTACACCTTC. Amino acid sequence: CASSEGDRGNYGYTF. The chain couples TRBV16 to TRBJ1-2; TRBD1 matches 10 bases. CDR3 length equals 15 residues. V gave up 5 bases and J gave up 2 bases; unmatched junction bases: 5. CDR1 is KGHSY and CDR2 is FQNENV in the germline V gene.

This chain joins TRBV15 and TRBJ1-2; 9 positions match TRBD1. V shed 5 bases, J shed 9 bases, and the junction held 13 bases outside the gene matches. The length of the CDR3 is 15 residues. CDR1 is LNHNV and CDR2 is YYDKDF in the germline V gene (reference sequence). DNA of the CDR3: TGTGCCACCAGCTCCCAGCCGGGACAGGGAGTCCGCTACACCTTC. Amino acid sequence: CATSSQPGQGVRYTF.

The gene calls are TRBV5-1 and TRBJ2-7; 9 bases agree with TRBD2. The CDR3 has 15 residues. V shed 0 bases and J 5 bases; nucleotides not matched to a gene: 6. Germline loops: CDR1 SGHRS, CDR2 YFSETQ. In DNA, the CDR3 is TGCGCCAGCAGCTTGGGGGCTAGCGGGATGGACGAGCAGTACTTC. It specifies CASSLGASGMDEQYF.

This chain links TRBV2 with TRBJ1-5; 8 bases agree with TRBD1. This CDR3 comprises 13 residues. Germline loops: CDR1 SNHLY, CDR2 FYNNEI. The junction had 2 bases not matched to a gene; V was cut back by 5 bases and J by 5 bases. DNA of the CDR3: TGTGCCAGCAGTACGACAGGGGATCAGCCCCAGCATTTT. Translating it yields CASSTTGDQPQHF.

The chain combines TRBV9 with TRBJ2-7, with D tentatively TRBD1 (5 bases). V lost 0 bases and J lost 2, with 12 bases in between. Germline lookup yields CDR1 SGDLS and CDR2 YYNGEE. The CDR3 length is 15 residues. CDR3 coding DNA: TGTGCCAGCAGCGTAGAGGCAGGGAAGACCTACGAGCAGTACTTC. It yields the protein CASSVEAGKTYEQYF. Complete variable domain (other parts from reference TRBV9 and TRBJ2-7): DSGVTQTPKHLITATGQRVTLRCSPRSGDLSVYWYQQSLDQGLQFLIQYYNGEERAKGNILERFSAQQFPDLHSELNLSSLELGDSALYFCASSVEAGKTYEQYFGPGTRLTVT.

The chain uses TRBV5-6 and TRBJ2-2; 8 bases align to TRBD2. Losses at the gene ends were 0 bases for V and 5 bases for J; bases not matched to a gene: 3. Germline CDR1 reads SGHDT; CDR2 reads YYEEEE. The CDR3 extends over 15 amino acids. CDR3 nucleotides: TGTGCCAGCAGCTTGGGAACGGGAGGGACCGGGGAGCTGTTTTTT. Its translation is CASSLGTGGTGELFF.

The chain uses TRBV28 and TRBJ1-4; 7 nucleotides align to TRBD1. The CDR3 runs to 15 residues. V gave up 5 bases and J gave up 8 bases; unmatched junction bases: 11. CDR1 is MDHEN, CDR2 SYDVKM, per germline. The CDR3 is CASSPRQGLLEKLFF. In nucleotides, the CDR3 is TGTGCCAGCAGTCCACGACAGGGTCTATTGGAAAAACTGTTTTTT.

The J gene is TRBJ2-1, the V gene TRBV10-3, with 14 nucleotides matching TRBD2. Germline CDR1 reads ENHRY; CDR2 reads SYGVKD. The V gene end was trimmed by 3 bases and the J gene end by 7 bases; junction bases not matched to a gene: 5. This CDR3 contains 16 residues. CDR3 in amino acids: CAISEGTSGSRNEQFF. CDR3 DNA: TGTGCCATCAGTGAAGGGACTAGCGGGAGTAGGAATGAGCAGTTCTTC.

The chain is built from TRBV7-9 and TRBJ2-5; 8 bases align to TRBD1. Germline values: CDR1 SEHNR, CDR2 FQNEAQ (reference sequence). V gave up 3 bases and J gave up 5 bases; unmatched junction bases: 8. The CDR3 is made up of 15 amino acids. The chain's CDR3 is CASSFGQGMSETQYF. The CDR3 bases are TGTGCCAGCAGCTTCGGACAGGGAATGAGTGAGACCCAGTACTTC.

J is TRBJ1-1 and V is TRBV28; possible D gene TRBD1, 5 bases. Trimming removed 3 bases at V and 0 bases at J, with 8 bases between. This CDR3 region has 14 residues. From germline, CDR1 is MDHEN and CDR2 SYDVKM. The CDR3 bases are TGTGCCAGCAGTTTCGGGGCCATGAACACTGAAGCTTTCTTT. Its translation is CASSFGAMNTEAFF.

This clone appeared a few times. The genes are TRBV6-5 and TRBJ1-2; TRBD1 might be the D (5 bases). V lost 7 bases, J lost 4 bases, and 13 bases lay in between. CDR1 and CDR2 from the germline V gene are MNHEY and SVGAGI. This CDR3 spans 13 amino acids. The chain's CDR3 is CASTPRVGYGYTF. CDR3 sequence (DNA): TGTGCCAGCACCCCCAGGGTAGGCTATGGCTACACCTTC.

This clone has just a few counts. This sample also contains other DNA sequences that code for the same CDR3. V gene TRBV4-1 combines with J gene TRBJ2-7, with 8 bases that match TRBD2. CDR3 length: 15 residues. Germline-derived CDR1 and CDR2 are MGHRA and YSYEKL. The junction had 5 bases not matched to a gene; V was cut back by 0 bases and J by 4 bases. This CDR3 reads CASSQDLAGIYEQYF. CDR3 nucleotides: TGCGCCAGCAGCCAAGATCTAGCGGGCATATACGAGCAGTACTTC.

In the case of this clone: Within the sample, other DNA sequences also encode this same CDR3. The chain employs TRBV28 and TRBJ2-7; 8 bases line up with TRBD1. The CDR3 extends over 15 amino acids. V lost 3 bases and J lost 1; bases outside the gene matches: 5. Per germline, CDR1 MDHEN and CDR2 SYDVKM. CDR3: CASSFRTGWSYEQYF. The DNA for the CDR3 is TGTGCCAGCAGTTTTCGGACAGGGTGGTCCTACGAGCAGTACTTC.

Only one count was recorded for this clone. This chain connects TRBV7-9 to TRBJ1-2; D remains unclear. Germline CDR1 reads SEHNR; CDR2 reads FQNEAQ (reference sequence). The ends were cut back, 0 bases at V and 7 bases at J, with 6 bases in the middle. The CDR3 spans 12 residues. CDR3 sequence reads: CASSLATSGYTF. CDR3 sequence (DNA): TGTGCCAGCAGCTTAGCGACATCTGGCTACACCTTC.

CDR3 loop: CASSRQGYTGELFF. DNA for the CDR3: TGTGCCAGCTCACGACAGGGGTACACCGGGGAGCTGTTTTTT. The rearrangement joins TRBV18 to TRBJ2-2; the match to TRBD1 covers 8 bases. J gave up 3 bases and V 4 bases, and 1 base lay outside the gene matches. The CDR3 is made up of 14 amino acids. Germline lookup yields CDR1 KGHSH and CDR2 LQKENI. The full variable domain, completed using reference TRBV18 and TRBJ2-2, is NAGVMQNPRHLVRRRGQEARLRCSPMKGHSHVYWYRQLPEEGLKFMVYLQKENIIDESGMPKERFSAEFPKEGPSILRIQQVVRGDSAAYFCASSRQGYTGELFFGEGSRLTVL.

This clone appeared a few times. This chain connects TRBV14 to TRBJ2-7; no firm D call. Trimming removed 2 bases at V and 3 bases at J, with 2 bases between. Germline V lookup: CDR1 SGHDN, CDR2 FVKESK. The CDR3 has 11 amino acids. The CDR3 nucleotides read TGTGCCAGCAGCCAATTCTACGAGCAGTACTTC. Residues: CASSQFYEQYF.

This sequence joins TRBV11-2 and TRBJ2-5; 8 nucleotides align to TRBD2. The J call may not be correct, given that the DNA end is closer to TRBJ2-7. The CDR3 loop spans 14 amino acids. Germline-derived CDR1 and CDR2 are SGHAT and FQNNGV. DNA of the CDR3: TGTGCCAGCAGAAGCGGGAGCGGCTCCTACGAGCAGTACTTC. It specifies CASRSGSGSYEQYF.

The rearrangement links TRBV5-1 to TRBJ2-7, with 11 bases that match TRBD1. CDR3 length: 14 residues. Unmatched junction bases numbered 5, after V lost 2 bases and J lost 7 bases. Germline V gene lookup returns CDR1 SGHRS and CDR2 YFSETQ. In nucleotides, the CDR3 is TGCGCCAGCAGCTTCGGACAGGGGGCGCGAGAGCAGTACTTC. It translates to CASSFGQGAREQYF.

The rearrangement uses TRBV2 and TRBJ2-1; TRBD2 aligns across 7 bases. V shed 4 bases and J 2 bases; nucleotides not matched to a gene: 8. This CDR3 contains 16 residues. Germline CDR1 SNHLY, CDR2 FYNNEI. The CDR3 sequence is CASSGSLAAPYNEQFF. CDR3 bases: TGTGCCAGCAGTGGGTCCCTAGCGGCCCCCTACAATGAGCAGTTCTTC.

This clone occurred once. V is TRBV11-3 and J is TRBJ2-1; no clear D gene. Germline values: CDR1 SGHNT, CDR2 YENEEA. This CDR3 contains 13 residues. V was pared by 4 bases and J by 4 bases, with 8 bases between. The CDR3 sequence: CASSSTPYNEQFF. CDR3 bases: TGTGCCAGCAGCTCGACTCCATACAATGAGCAGTTCTTC.

V gene TRBV19 combines with J gene TRBJ1-5, with TRBD1 identical over 8 bases. The CDR3 spans 15 residues. The trim removed 6 bases at V and 2 bases at J, leaving 6 bases unmatched. Looked up from germline, CDR1 is LNHDA and CDR2 is SQIVND (reference sequence). CDR3 DNA sequence: TGTGCCAGTAGCGGCAGGGGGCTGGGCAATCAGCCCCAGCATTTT. It specifies CASSGRGLGNQPQHF. Full variable domain (remainder filled in from reference TRBV19 and TRBJ1-5): DGGITQSPKYLFRKEGQNVTLSCEQNLNHDAMYWYRQDPGQGLRLIYYSQIVNDFQKGDIAEGYSVSREKKESFPLTVTSAQKNPTAFYLCASSGRGLGNQPQHFGDGTRLSIL.

DNA for the CDR3: TGTGCCAGCAGCTCAACGTGGAGGACGAACACTGAAGCTTTCTTT. Its translation: CASSSTWRTNTEAFF. The genes are TRBV7-8 and TRBJ1-1; D call uncertain. This CDR3 is 15 amino acids long. V was pared by 4 bases and J by 1 base, with 13 bases between. Germline V gene lookup returns CDR1 SGHVS and CDR2 FQNEAQ.

The chain couples TRBV5-1 to TRBJ2-6, with D hard to call. Looked up from germline, CDR1 is SGHRS and CDR2 is YFSETQ. The length of the CDR3 is 14 residues. V gave up 4 bases and J gave up 0 bases, with 5 bases separating them. This chain's CDR3 is CASSMGSGANVLTF. CDR3 sequence (DNA): TGCGCCAGCAGCATGGGCTCTGGGGCCAACGTCCTGACTTTC.

J is TRBJ2-6 and V is TRBV27; D uncertain. Germline V gene sequence: CDR1 MNHEY, CDR2 SMNVEV (reference sequence). Trimming shortened V by 3 bases and J by 2 bases, and 11 bases separated the two germline ends. CDR3 length: 16 residues. CDR3 in DNA: TGTGCCAGCAGTTTCCAGGCGGTAGCTGGGGCCAACGTCCTGACTTTC. It codes for CASSFQAVAGANVLTF.

As for this clone: The junction departs from germline at one end; a sequencing error may be responsible. The chain uses TRBV4-2 and TRBJ2-1; D unresolved. CDR3 length: 15 amino acids. The germline V gene encodes CDR1 LGHNA and CDR2 YNFKEQ. The CDR3 protein is CANSQDSNSPREQFF. As DNA, the CDR3 is TGTGCCAACAGCCAAGATTCGAACTCCCCTCGTGAGCAGTTCTTC.

V is TRBV6-5 and J is TRBJ2-1, with 9 bases that match TRBD2. The germline gives CDR1 MNHEY, CDR2 SVGAGI. J was trimmed by 7 bases and V by 5 bases; bases with no gene match: 9. CDR3 length: 15 residues. CDR3 sequence (DNA): TGTGCCAGCAGTATTGGACTAGCGAATATAAATGAGCAGTTCTTC. Translated, it gives CASSIGLANINEQFF.